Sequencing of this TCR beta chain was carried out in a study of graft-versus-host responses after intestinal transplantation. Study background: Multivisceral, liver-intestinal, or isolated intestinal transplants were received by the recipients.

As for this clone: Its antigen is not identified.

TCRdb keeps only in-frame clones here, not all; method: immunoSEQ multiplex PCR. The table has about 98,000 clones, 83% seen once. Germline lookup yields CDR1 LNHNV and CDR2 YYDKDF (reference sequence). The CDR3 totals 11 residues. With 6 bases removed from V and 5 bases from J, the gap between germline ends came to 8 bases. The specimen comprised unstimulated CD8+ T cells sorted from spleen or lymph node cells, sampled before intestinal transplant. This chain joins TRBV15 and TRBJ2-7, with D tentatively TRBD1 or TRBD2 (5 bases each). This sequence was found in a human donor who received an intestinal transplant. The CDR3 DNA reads TGTGCCACCAGGTTGGGGGACGAGCAGTACTTC. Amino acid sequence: CATRLGDEQYF.